Detailed here is one T cell receptor (beta chain). RNA in amounts of roughly 0.5 to 1 ug was reverse transcribed with random hexamers. TCR beta CDR3 was amplified by immunoSEQ multiplex PCR. This amplification extended across 54 Vbeta and 13 Jbeta segments. TCRdb itself ran the immunoSEQ multiplex PCR reads through MiXCR, one entry per CDR3 protein. Altogether approximately 70,000 distinct CDR3 sequences are present, 96% being singletons, with the ten largest covering approximately 0.1%. The CDR3 extends over 13 amino acids. Per the germline V gene, CDR1 is MGHDK and CDR2 is SYGVNS. Deletions cut 5 bases from V and 5 bases from J, with 9 bases between. This sample stems from a study of CD8 T cells in Susac syndrome. Patients with stable or active relapsing-remitting disease, all of them treatment-naive, made up the multiple sclerosis controls.

Source material: CD4+ T cells from PBMCs. The sequence was collected from a human donor with multiple sclerosis. This chain links TRBV25-1 with TRBJ2-2; no firm D call. This chain's CDR3 is CASSYLRTGELFF. In nucleotides, the CDR3 is TGTGCCAGCAGTTACCTTAGGACCGGGGAGCTGTTTTTT.